This entry lists 27 T cell receptor beta chains sequenced from one sample in a study of chemoradiotherapy in HPV16-positive cancers. Generated by immunoSEQ multiplex PCR, the TCRdb table keeps only in-frame clones and is missing some. The table includes about 16,000 clones, about 74% detected once. Sequencing was performed on tumor tissue, taken from a patient who underwent chemoradiotherapy. The receptors shown here come from a human donor with HPV-associated anogenital cancer.

In its sample, this clone was seen a few times. This chain joins TRBV15 and TRBJ2-7; D could derive from TRBD1 or TRBD2 (5 bases each). CDR3 length equals 15 residues. V dropped 5 bases and J dropped 6 bases, with 20 bases sitting between them. Germline V gene lookup returns CDR1 LNHNV and CDR2 YYDKDF (reference sequence). CDR3 nucleotides: TGTGCCACCAGCCCAAGAGGGGACCTTGGGGGCGAGCAGTACTTC. Residues: CATSPRGDLGGEQYF.

This clone was picked up a small number of times. This rearrangement joins TRBV5-6 to TRBJ2-1; D is tentatively TRBD1 or TRBD2 (5 bases each). The V and J ends lost 1 base and 8 bases respectively, with 13 bases between them. Germline-derived CDR1 and CDR2 are SGHDT and YYEEEE. CDR3 size: 14 residues. The CDR3 here is CASSLFEGRDEQFF. The CDR3 DNA follows: TGTGCCAGCAGCTTGTTTGAGGGGCGGGATGAGCAGTTCTTC.

V gene TRBV6-1 combines with J gene TRBJ2-3; 7 bases line up with TRBD1. This CDR3 has 14 amino acids. V shed 11 bases and J 2 bases; nucleotides not matched to a gene: 10. The germline CDR1 and CDR2 sequences are MNHNS and SASEGT. CDR3 protein: CAASGDSHTDTQYF. The CDR3, as DNA: TGTGCCGCTTCTGGGGACAGTCACACAGATACGCAGTATTTT.

The table lists this clone with a few counts. J is TRBJ2-7 and V is TRBV9; 7 nucleotides align to TRBD2. Germline V gives CDR1 SGDLS, CDR2 YYNGEE. The CDR3 loop spans 14 amino acids. V was pared by 0 bases and J by 7 bases, with 7 bases of the junction left unmatched. The DNA of the CDR3 is TGTGCCAGCAGCGTAGGCAGCGGGATGGGAGAGCAGTACTTC. It is translated as CASSVGSGMGEQYF.

The chain recombines TRBV10-3 with TRBJ2-3; tentatively, D is TRBD2 (6 bases). The V end was cut by 10 bases, the J end by 1 base, with 21 bases between. Germline V gene sequence: CDR1 ENHRY, CDR2 SYGVKD. CDR3 length: 16 amino acids. The CDR3 region has the DNA TGTGCCAGTAGAATGGGGCGGGACTTAGGCACAGATACGCAGTATTTT. This translates into CASRMGRDLGTDTQYF.

The CDR3 coding sequence is TGTGCCAGCAGCGTCGGGTTCGGGGGCCCTAGCACAGATACGCAGTATTTT. It translates to CASSVGFGGPSTDTQYF. The rearrangement uses TRBV9 and TRBJ2-3; D might be TRBD1 or TRBD2, each matching 6 bases. The germline V gene encodes CDR1 SGDLS and CDR2 YYNGEE. V was trimmed by 2 bases and J by 0 bases, leaving 16 bases between them. The CDR3 loop spans 17 amino acids.

V usage is TRBV30 and J usage is TRBJ2-5; D is unclear. Germline CDR1 is GTSNPN and CDR2 is SVGIG (reference sequence). This CDR3 contains 13 residues. Between the trimmed V and J ends, which lost 0 bases and 4 bases, there was a span of 9 bases. The chain's CDR3 is CAWSVNWGETQYF. The CDR3 DNA is TGTGCCTGGAGTGTCAACTGGGGAGAGACCCAGTACTTC. Variable domain in full (rest from reference TRBV30 and TRBJ2-5): SQTIHQWPATLVQPVGSPLSLECTVEGTSNPNLYWYRQAAGRGLQLLFYSVGIGQISSEVPQNLSASRPQDRQFILSSKKLLLSDSGFYLCAWSVNWGETQYFGPGTRLLVL.

This chain uses TRBV2 with TRBJ2-7; D is perhaps TRBD1 or TRBD2 (5 bases each). The CDR3 runs to 15 residues. The ends were cut back, 3 bases at V and 2 bases at J, with 14 bases in the middle. Germline CDR1 is SNHLY and CDR2 is FYNNEI. In DNA form, the CDR3 reads TGTGCCAGCAGTGACCCCCGGGACGGAGCCTACGAGCAGTACTTC. Residues: CASSDPRDGAYEQYF.

This chain joins TRBV11-3 and TRBJ1-2; 8 bases match TRBD1. The germline gives CDR1 SGHNT, CDR2 YENEEA. The CDR3 is 13 amino acids. Germline trimming cut 5 bases from V and 8 bases from J; bases unmatched to any gene: 7. The CDR3 DNA reads as TGTGCCAGCAGCCGGGACAGGCTGTGGGGCTACACCTTC. It is translated as CASSRDRLWGYTF. Full variable domain (remainder filled in from reference TRBV11-3 and TRBJ1-2): EAGVVQSPRYKIIEKKQPVAFWCNPISGHNTLYWYLQNLGQGPELLIRYENEEAVDDSQLPKDRFSAERLKGVDSTLKIQPAELGDSAVYLCASSRDRLWGYTFGSGTRLTVV.

The chain recombines TRBV5-4 with TRBJ2-6, with D unresolved. The CDR3 extends over 17 amino acids. The V end lost 0 bases, the J end lost 0 bases, and 10 bases lay between the germline ends. The germline gives CDR1 SGHNT, CDR2 YYREEE (reference sequence). The CDR3 DNA reads as TGTGCCAGCAGCTTGGGGTCGACGGGCTCTGGGGCCAACGTCCTGACTTTC. Translated, it gives CASSLGSTGSGANVLTF.

This clone occurred once. The chain is built from TRBV7-9 and TRBJ2-2; D is uncertain. Looked up from germline, CDR1 is SEHNR and CDR2 is FQNEAQ (reference sequence). The CDR3 sequence is 13 residues long. V gave up 3 bases and J gave up 3 bases, with 5 bases separating them. As DNA, the CDR3 is TGTGCCAGCAGCTTGTGGGACACCGGGGAGCTGTTTTTT. Its translation: CASSLWDTGELFF. Full variable domain (remainder filled in from reference TRBV7-9 and TRBJ2-2): DTGVSQNPRHKITKRGQNVTFRCDPISEHNRLYWYRQTLGQGPEFLTYFQNEAQLEKSRLLSDRFSAERPKGSFSTLEIQRTEQGDSAMYLCASSLWDTGELFFGEGSRLTVL.

This clone was seen a few times. The genes are TRBV4-2 and TRBJ2-5; D call uncertain. The CDR3 length is 14 residues. Germline V CDR1 and CDR2: LGHNA, YNFKEQ. V lost 0 bases to trimming and J lost 6 bases, with 11 bases between them. The CDR3 region has the DNA TGTGCCAGCAGCCAAGAGAGGCTAGTCAAGACCCAGTACTTC. It yields the protein CASSQERLVKTQYF.

The gene calls are TRBV27 and TRBJ2-1; 14 positions match TRBD2. Germline assignment: CDR1 MNHEY and CDR2 SMNVEV (reference sequence). The CDR3 loop spans 16 amino acids. After removal of 5 bases from V and 7 bases from J, the junction contained 7 bases not matched to a gene. The CDR3 DNA reads as TGTGCCAGCAGTCCCAGGACTAGCGGGAGGTGGAATGAGCAGTTCTTC. The encoded protein is CASSPRTSGRWNEQFF.

This chain links TRBV6-1 with TRBJ1-2; D call uncertain. Trimming removed 4 bases from V and 0 bases from J, with 15 bases in between. Germline V CDR1 and CDR2: MNHNS, SASEGT. This CDR3 is 16 amino acids long. This CDR3 reads CASSGPWAASNYGYTF. The CDR3 DNA follows: TGTGCCAGCAGTGGGCCCTGGGCAGCTTCTAACTATGGCTACACCTTC.

The rearrangement uses TRBV29-1 and TRBJ2-3; D possibly uses TRBD1 or TRBD2 (6 bases each). This CDR3 contains 13 residues. Germline V lookup: CDR1 SQVTM, CDR2 ANQGSEA. Trimming took off 4 bases at V and 3 bases at J, with 11 bases between the two ends. CDR3 amino acids: CSVVRRGTDTQYF. CDR3 nucleotides: TGCAGCGTTGTACGGAGGGGGACAGATACGCAGTATTTT.

The chain employs TRBV10-3 and TRBJ2-1; 13 bases are a match to TRBD2. This CDR3 region has 13 residues. Germline CDR1 reads ENHRY; CDR2 reads SYGVKD. Losses at the gene ends were 10 bases for V and 8 bases for J; bases not matched to a gene: 5. CDR3 protein: CATGTSGIYEQFF. The DNA of the CDR3 is TGTGCCACAGGGACTAGCGGGATCTATGAGCAGTTCTTC.

The chain combines TRBV4-2 with TRBJ2-1; 10 positions agree with TRBD2. J gave up 7 bases and V 4 bases, and 10 bases lay outside the gene matches. The CDR3 is made up of 16 amino acids. Germline CDR1 LGHNA, CDR2 YNFKEQ. Here the CDR3 DNA reads TGTGCCAGCAGCCTCCCGTCGGCTAGCGGGAGTAATGAGCAGTTCTTC. Its translation is CASSLPSASGSNEQFF.

The chain employs TRBV2 and TRBJ2-1; possible D gene TRBD1, 7 bases. The germline gives CDR1 SNHLY, CDR2 FYNNEI. The CDR3 is 13 residues long. Trimming shortened V by 11 bases and J by 2 bases, and 13 bases separated the two germline ends. CDR3 loop: CAQQGGAYNEQFF. The CDR3 nucleotides are TGTGCCCAGCAGGGGGGCGCCTACAATGAGCAGTTCTTC.

Remarks on this clone: Other DNA sequences in the sample encode the same CDR3. The chain carries TRBV28 and TRBJ1-1; no clear D gene. The V gene's germline CDR1 is MDHEN and CDR2 SYDVKM. Trimming pared 3 bases from V and 1 base from J, leaving 9 bases between. The CDR3 totals 14 residues. The DNA for the CDR3 is TGTGCCAGCAGTTTTGGGCCGAAGAACACTGAAGCTTTCTTT. Protein: CASSFGPKNTEAFF.

CDR3 region: CASSLESGAKNIQYF. For the CDR3, the DNA is TGTGCCAGCAGCCTTGAGTCTGGAGCCAAAAACATTCAGTACTTC. The chain employs TRBV9 and TRBJ2-4; D is undetermined. The V gene's germline CDR1 is SGDLS and CDR2 YYNGEE. V lost 4 bases and J 0 bases, leaving 11 bases between the germline ends. The CDR3 loop spans 15 amino acids.

This chain joins TRBV7-2 and TRBJ1-1, with 10 bases matching TRBD1. V lost 3 bases to trimming and J lost 6 bases; unmatched junction nucleotides: 4. The CDR3 covers 14 residues. CDR1 SGHTA and CDR2 FQGNSA come from the germline V gene. CDR3 nucleotides: TGTGCCAGCAGCTTGACAGGGGGCGGGCCTGAAGCTTTCTTT. Its translation is CASSLTGGGPEAFF.

The chain is built from TRBV30 and TRBJ2-3; possibly TRBD1 or TRBD2 for D (5 bases each). The CDR3 consists of 14 residues. Germline CDR1 is GTSNPN and CDR2 is SVGIG (reference sequence). Trimming pared 5 bases from V and 10 bases from J, leaving 22 bases between. CDR3 residues: CAWGGPGFSGPQYF. The CDR3 nucleotides read TGTGCCTGGGGCGGGCCAGGGTTTTCGGGTCCGCAGTATTTT.

This chain joins TRBV5-6 and TRBJ1-2; TRBD1 is a possible D gene (5 bases). V was clipped by 0 bases and J by 4 bases, with 10 bases between them. Germline loops: CDR1 SGHDT, CDR2 YYEEEE. This CDR3 is built from 14 residues. The CDR3 sequence: CASSLVGVLYGYTF. Written as DNA, the CDR3 is TGTGCCAGCAGCTTGGTGGGGGTACTCTATGGCTACACCTTC.

The V call is TRBV6-1, the J call TRBJ2-1; 8 nucleotides line up with TRBD2. This CDR3 has 15 amino acids. Germline values: CDR1 MNHNS, CDR2 SASEGT. V lost 7 bases and J lost 8; bases outside the gene matches: 13. The CDR3 reads CASTHTRAGEDEQFF. CDR3 bases: TGTGCCAGCACACATACGCGAGCGGGAGAAGATGAGCAGTTCTTC.

This chain links TRBV7-9 with TRBJ2-1; D unclear. This CDR3 spans 13 amino acids. Trimming removed 7 bases at V and 3 bases at J, with 10 bases between. Germline V CDR1 and CDR2: SEHNR, FQNEAQ (reference sequence). The CDR3 protein is CASNSAIYNEQFF. CDR3 sequence (DNA): TGTGCCAGCAACTCCGCAATCTACAATGAGCAGTTCTTC.

The table lists this clone with a count of one. The chain has TRBV4-2 and TRBJ2-2; D is possibly TRBD2 (5 bases). CDR3 length: 16 residues. Per the germline V gene, CDR1 is LGHNA and CDR2 is YNFKEQ. The V and J ends lost 0 bases and 4 bases respectively, with 12 bases between them. This CDR3 is CASSQDRRVGTGELFF. For the CDR3, the DNA is TGTGCCAGCAGCCAAGACCGGCGGGTTGGCACCGGGGAGCTGTTTTTT.

This chain uses TRBV5-1 with TRBJ2-7, with D possibly matching TRBD2 (7 bases). The CDR3 covers 16 residues. Trimming removed 5 bases at V and 4 bases at J, with 22 bases between. Germline V gene lookup returns CDR1 SGHRS and CDR2 YFSETQ. The DNA of the CDR3 is TGCGCCAGCAGTCCGGGGGGCTCGGGGACGGGGTACGAGCAGTACTTC. This sequence encodes CASSPGGSGTGYEQYF. Together with reference TRBV5-1 and TRBJ2-7, the CDR3 gives the full variable domain: KAGVTQTPRYLIKTRGQQVTLSCSPISGHRSVSWYQQTPGQGLQFLFEYFSETQRNKGNFPGRFSGRQFSNSRSEMNVSTLELGDSALYLCASSPGGSGTGYEQYFGPGTRLTVT.